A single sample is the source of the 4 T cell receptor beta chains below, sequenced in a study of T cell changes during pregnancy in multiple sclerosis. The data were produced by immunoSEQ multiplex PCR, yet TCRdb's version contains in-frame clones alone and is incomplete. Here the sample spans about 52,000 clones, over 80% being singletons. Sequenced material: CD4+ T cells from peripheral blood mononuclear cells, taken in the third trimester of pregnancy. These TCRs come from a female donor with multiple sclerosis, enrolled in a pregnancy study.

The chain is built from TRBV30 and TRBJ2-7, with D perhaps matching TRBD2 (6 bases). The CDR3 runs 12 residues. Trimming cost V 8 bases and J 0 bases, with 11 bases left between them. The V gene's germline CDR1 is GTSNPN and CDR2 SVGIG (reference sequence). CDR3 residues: CAQDGSSYEQYF. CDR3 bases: TGTGCCCAGGACGGGAGCTCCTACGAGCAGTACTTC.

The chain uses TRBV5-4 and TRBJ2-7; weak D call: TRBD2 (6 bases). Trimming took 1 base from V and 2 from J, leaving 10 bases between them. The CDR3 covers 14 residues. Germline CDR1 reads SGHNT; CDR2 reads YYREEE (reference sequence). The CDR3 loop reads CASSLRDFPYEQYF. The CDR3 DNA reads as TGTGCCAGCAGCTTGCGGGACTTTCCCTACGAGCAGTACTTC.

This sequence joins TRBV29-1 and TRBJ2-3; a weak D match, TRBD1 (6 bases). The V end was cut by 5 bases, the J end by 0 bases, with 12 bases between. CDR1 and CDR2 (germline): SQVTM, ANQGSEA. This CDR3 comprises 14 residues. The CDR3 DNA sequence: TGCAGCGTTACACAGGGCTCTAGCACAGATACGCAGTATTTT. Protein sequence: CSVTQGSSTDTQYF.

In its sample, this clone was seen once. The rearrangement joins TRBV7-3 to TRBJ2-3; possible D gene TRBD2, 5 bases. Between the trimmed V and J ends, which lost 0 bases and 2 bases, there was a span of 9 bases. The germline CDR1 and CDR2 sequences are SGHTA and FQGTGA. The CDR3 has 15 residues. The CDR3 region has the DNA TGTGCCAGCAGCTTAACTGCTGACTACACAGATACGCAGTATTTT. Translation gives CASSLTADYTDTQYF.